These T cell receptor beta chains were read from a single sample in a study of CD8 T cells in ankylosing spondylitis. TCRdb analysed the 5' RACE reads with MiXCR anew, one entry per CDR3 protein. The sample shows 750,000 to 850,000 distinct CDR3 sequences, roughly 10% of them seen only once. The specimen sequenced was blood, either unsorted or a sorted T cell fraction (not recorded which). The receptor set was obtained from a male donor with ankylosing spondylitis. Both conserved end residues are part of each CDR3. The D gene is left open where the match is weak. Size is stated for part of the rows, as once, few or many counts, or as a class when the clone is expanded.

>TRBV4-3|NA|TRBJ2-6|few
TGCGCCAGCAGCCACCTTACAGGGACTGGGGCCAACGTCCTGACTTTC
CASSHLTGTGANVLTF
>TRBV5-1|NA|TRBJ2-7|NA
TGCGCCAGCAGCTTGGAGATAACCGCCTACGAGCAGTACTTC
CASSLEITAYEQYF
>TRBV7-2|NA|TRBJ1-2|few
TGTGCCAGCAGCTCCCAGACAGGATCCTATGGCTACACCTTC
CASSSQTGSYGYTF
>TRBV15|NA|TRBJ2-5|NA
TGTGCCACCAGCAAAGGGGCGGAGGAGACCCAGTACTTC
CATSKGAEETQYF
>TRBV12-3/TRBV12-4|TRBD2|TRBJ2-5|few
TGTGCCAGCAGTTTTACGGGCACTAGCGGTATAATCCGCCAGGCCCAGTACTTC
CASSFTGTSGIIRQAQYF
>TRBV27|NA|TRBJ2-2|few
TGTGCCAGCTCTCCAATTTTGGAGAACACCGGGGAGCTGTTTTTT
CASSPILENTGELFF
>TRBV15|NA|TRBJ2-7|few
TGTGCCACCAGCAGATCTCTTCGAATATTTTCGGACGAGCAGTACTTC
CATSRSLRIFSDEQYF
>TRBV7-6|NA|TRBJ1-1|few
TGTGCCAGCAGCTTAGACGCCAGGATGAACACTGAAGCTTTCTTT
CASSLDARMNTEAFF
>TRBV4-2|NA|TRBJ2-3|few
TGTGCCAGCAGCCAAGATGGGGGACGGAACCACCTTACGCAGTATTTT
CASSQDGGRNHLTQYF
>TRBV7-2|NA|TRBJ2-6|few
TGTGCCAGCAGCGTGACAGGAGGGGCCAACGTCCTGACTTTC
CASSVTGGANVLTF
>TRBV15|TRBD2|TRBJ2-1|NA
TGTGCCACCAGCATTGAACCGGGACTAGCTACCGACAATGAGCAGTTCTTC
CATSIEPGLATDNEQFF
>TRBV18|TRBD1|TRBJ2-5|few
TGTGCCAGCTCAGCGATGGGGACAGCCCAAGAGACCCAGTACTTC
CASSAMGTAQETQYF
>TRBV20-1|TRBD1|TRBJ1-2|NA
TGCAGTGCTAGAGATCTAAACAGGGGGGGAGGAGGCTACACCTTC
CSARDLNRGGGGYTF
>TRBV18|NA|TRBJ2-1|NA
TGTGCCAGCTCACGGGTGGGCAATGAGCAGTTCTTC
CASSRVGNEQFF
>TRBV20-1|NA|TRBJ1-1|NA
TGCAGTGCTGTCGACTCAGGGCCCGCACATAACACTGAAGCTTTCTTT
CSAVDSGPAHNTEAFF
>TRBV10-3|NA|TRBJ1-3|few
TGTGCCATCAGTACCTCTGGAAACACCATATATTTT
CAISTSGNTIYF
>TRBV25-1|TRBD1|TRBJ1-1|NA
TGTGCCAGCAGTGAATCAGGGGGCCCTACTGAAGCTTTCTTT
CASSESGGPTEAFF
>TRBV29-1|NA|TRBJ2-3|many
TGCAGCGTGGGACTTATAAGCACAGATACGCAGTATTTT
CSVGLISTDTQYF
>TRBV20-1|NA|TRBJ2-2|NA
TGCAGTGCCGGGGACCCAAGGGCCGGGGAGCTGTTTTTT
CSAGDPRAGELFF